This T cell receptor beta chain originates from a study of blood T cell repertoires in COVID-19. This clone was recorded once. In the original processing: Reference gene primer amplification gave estimated nucleated cell counts. Repertoires were generated with immunoSEQ multiplex PCR, while TCRdb's copy carries only in-frame clones and drops some. The DNA was the basis for D and trimming; V, J and clone size are from that table. The table records tens of thousands of clones, approximately 88% of them present only once. The germline V gene has CDR1 LNHDA and CDR2 SQIVND (reference sequence). After removal of 6 bases from V and 2 bases from J, the junction contained 7 bases not matched to a gene. The CDR3 totals 16 residues.

The chain carries TRBV19 and TRBJ2-1, with TRBD1 identical over 10 bases. The sequenced sample was peripheral blood. This sequence originates from a human donor in a cohort sampled during active COVID-19. Here the CDR3 reads CASSSHDRGPYNEQFF. CDR3 in DNA: TGTGCCAGTAGCTCTCACGACAGGGGGCCCTACAATGAGCAGTTCTTC.